A single sample gave rise to the 10 T cell receptor beta chains below, sequenced in a study of T-cell reconstitution after alpha-beta-depleted transplantation in children. Unique molecular identifiers were incorporated into the prepared TCRbeta library. TCRdb used MiXCR to reprocess the PCR reads, holding one entry per CDR3 protein. The sample lists some 200,000 distinct CDR3 sequences; approximately 6.6% were seen once. The specimen was PBMCs from the stem cell graft donor, collected from the stem cell graft. These receptors were collected from a human donor who donated a stem cell graft to a child with Wiskott-Aldrich syndrome.

This chain uses TRBV10-3 with TRBJ2-2; perhaps TRBD1 as D (6 bases). Germline V gives CDR1 ENHRY, CDR2 SYGVKD. The V and J ends lost 5 bases and 6 bases respectively, with 16 bases between them. This CDR3 comprises 15 residues. The CDR3 loop reads CAISPSGPGAGELFF. As DNA, the CDR3 is TGTGCCATCAGTCCGTCAGGCCCAGGGGCCGGGGAGCTGTTTTTT.

The genes are TRBV24-1 and TRBJ2-1; 9 nucleotides match TRBD1. The CDR3 extends over 18 amino acids. Unmatched junction bases numbered 17, after V lost 4 bases and J lost 8 bases. Germline V CDR1 and CDR2: KGHDR, SFDVKD. In DNA, the CDR3 is TGTGCCACCAGTGACCAAAGGACAGGGGAATTGTCTAGGGATGAGCAGTTCTTC. Translating it yields CATSDQRTGELSRDEQFF.

The CDR3 sequence: CASRGTTGAGNTIYF. In nucleotides, the CDR3 is TGTGCCAGCCGGGGGACGACAGGGGCTGGAAACACCATATATTTT. The rearrangement uses TRBV18 and TRBJ1-3; TRBD1 aligns across 8 bases. The V gene's germline CDR1 is KGHSH and CDR2 LQKENI. The CDR3 has 15 amino acids. The J segment lost 2 bases and the V segment lost 8 bases, leaving 8 bases of the junction unmatched.

This clonotype was picked up many times. The chain joins TRBV12-3 or TRBV12-4 to TRBJ2-5; 10 bases are a match to TRBD2. V lost 4 bases and J lost 5; bases outside the gene matches: 7. This CDR3 is built from 15 residues. CDR3 amino acids: CASSSSLAGWETQYF. The CDR3 nucleotides read TGTGCCAGCAGTTCGTCACTAGCGGGATGGGAGACCCAGTACTTC.

This clonotype was detected ten times or more. The genes are TRBV9 and TRBJ2-7; tentative D call: TRBD1 (5 bases). In germline, CDR1 is SGDLS, CDR2 YYNGEE. V shed 0 bases and J shed 1 base, with 11 bases lying between them. CDR3 length: 15 residues. This chain's CDR3 is CASSVGGDGSYEQYF. In nucleotides, the CDR3 is TGTGCCAGCAGCGTAGGGGGCGACGGATCCTACGAGCAGTACTTC.

V is TRBV5-5 and J is TRBJ1-1; 8 positions match TRBD1. Germline trimming cut 1 base from V and 0 bases from J; bases unmatched to any gene: 5. In germline, CDR1 is SGHKS, CDR2 YYEKEE (reference sequence). The CDR3 consists of 16 residues. This CDR3 reads CASSLRGTGLNTEAFF. The CDR3 DNA reads TGTGCCAGCAGCTTGCGGGGGACAGGATTGAACACTGAAGCTTTCTTT.

Many counts were recorded for this clonotype. The chain carries TRBV20-1 and TRBJ2-2; D remains unclear. Germline CDR1 reads DFQATT; CDR2 reads SNEGSKA (reference sequence). This CDR3 region has 12 residues. The V and J ends lost 2 bases and 6 bases respectively, with 7 bases between them. The CDR3 is CSARYGPGELFF. CDR3 DNA: TGCAGTGCTAGATACGGGCCCGGGGAGCTGTTTTTT.

In its sample, this clonotype was seen many times. The J gene is TRBJ1-1, the V gene TRBV12-3 or TRBV12-4; D is unclear. CDR3 length: 12 residues. Trimming removed 4 bases from V and 5 bases from J, with 8 bases in between. The CDR3 here is CASSSYWTEAFF. The CDR3 nucleotides are TGTGCCAGCAGTTCCTATTGGACTGAAGCTTTCTTT.

This clonotype was recorded many times. The chain uses TRBV29-1 and TRBJ1-3, with D perhaps TRBD1 (6 bases). The V end was cut by 7 bases, the J end by 3 bases, with 22 bases between. Germline CDR1 and CDR2: SQVTM and ANQGSEA. This CDR3 region has 16 residues. The CDR3 here is CSAGGSQGSFGNTIYF. CDR3 bases: TGCAGCGCCGGCGGGAGTCAGGGGTCATTTGGAAACACCATATATTTT.

A few counts support this clonotype. This chain uses TRBV5-1 with TRBJ2-3; TRBD2 is a possible D gene (5 bases). CDR3 length: 15 amino acids. The germline V gene encodes CDR1 SGHRS and CDR2 YFSETQ. Trimming stripped 5 bases from V and 2 bases from J, with 15 bases between. The CDR3 is CASRSQGGDTDTQYF. The CDR3 DNA reads as TGCGCCAGCAGATCTCAAGGAGGAGACACAGATACGCAGTATTTT.